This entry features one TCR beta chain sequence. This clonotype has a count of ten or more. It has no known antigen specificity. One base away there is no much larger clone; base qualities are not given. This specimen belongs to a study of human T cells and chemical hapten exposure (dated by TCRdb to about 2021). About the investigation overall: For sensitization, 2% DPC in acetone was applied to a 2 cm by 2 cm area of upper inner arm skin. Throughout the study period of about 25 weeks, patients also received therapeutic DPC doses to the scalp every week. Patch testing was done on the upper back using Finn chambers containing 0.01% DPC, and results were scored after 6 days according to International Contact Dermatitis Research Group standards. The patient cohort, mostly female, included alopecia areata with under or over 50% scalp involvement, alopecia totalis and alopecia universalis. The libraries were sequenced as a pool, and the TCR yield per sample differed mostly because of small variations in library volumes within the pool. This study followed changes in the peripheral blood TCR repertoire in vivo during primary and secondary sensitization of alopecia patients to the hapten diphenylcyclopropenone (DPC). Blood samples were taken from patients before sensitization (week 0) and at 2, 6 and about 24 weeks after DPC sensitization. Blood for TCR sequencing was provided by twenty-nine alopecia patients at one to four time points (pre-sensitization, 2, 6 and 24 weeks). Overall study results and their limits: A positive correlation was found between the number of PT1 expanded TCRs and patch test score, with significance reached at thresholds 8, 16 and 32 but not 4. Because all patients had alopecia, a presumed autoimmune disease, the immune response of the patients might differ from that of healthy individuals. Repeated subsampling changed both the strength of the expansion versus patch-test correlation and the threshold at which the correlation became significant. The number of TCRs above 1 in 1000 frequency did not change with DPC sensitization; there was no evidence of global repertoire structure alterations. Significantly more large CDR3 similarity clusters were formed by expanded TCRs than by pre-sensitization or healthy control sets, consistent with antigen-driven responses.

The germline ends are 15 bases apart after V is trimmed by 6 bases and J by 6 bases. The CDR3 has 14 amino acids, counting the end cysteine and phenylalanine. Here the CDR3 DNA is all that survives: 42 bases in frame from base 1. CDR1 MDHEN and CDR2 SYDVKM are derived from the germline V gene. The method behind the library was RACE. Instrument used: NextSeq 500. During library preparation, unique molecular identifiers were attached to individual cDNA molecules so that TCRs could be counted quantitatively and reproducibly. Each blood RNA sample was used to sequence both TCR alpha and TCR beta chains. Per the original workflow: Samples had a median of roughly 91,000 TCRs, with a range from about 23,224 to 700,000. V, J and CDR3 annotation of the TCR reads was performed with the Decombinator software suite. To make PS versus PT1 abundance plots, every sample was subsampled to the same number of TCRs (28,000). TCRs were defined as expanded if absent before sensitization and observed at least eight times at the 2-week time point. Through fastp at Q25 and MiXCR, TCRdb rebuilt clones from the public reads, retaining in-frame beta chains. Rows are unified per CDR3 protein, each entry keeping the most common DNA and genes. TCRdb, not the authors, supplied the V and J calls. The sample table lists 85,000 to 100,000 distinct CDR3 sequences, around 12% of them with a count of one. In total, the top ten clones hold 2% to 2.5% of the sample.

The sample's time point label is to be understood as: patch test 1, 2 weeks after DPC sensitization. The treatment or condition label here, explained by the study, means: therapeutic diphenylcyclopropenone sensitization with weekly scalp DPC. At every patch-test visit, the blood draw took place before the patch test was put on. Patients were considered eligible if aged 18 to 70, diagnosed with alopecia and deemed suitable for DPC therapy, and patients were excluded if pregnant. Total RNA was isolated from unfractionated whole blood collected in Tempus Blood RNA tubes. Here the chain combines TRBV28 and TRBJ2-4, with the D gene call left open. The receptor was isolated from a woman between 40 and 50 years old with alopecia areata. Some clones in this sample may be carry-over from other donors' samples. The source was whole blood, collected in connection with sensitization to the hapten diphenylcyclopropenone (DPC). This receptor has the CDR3 CASSLSGLGNIQYF. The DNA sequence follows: TGTGCCAGCAGCTTGAGTGGCTTGGGAAACATTCAGTACTTC. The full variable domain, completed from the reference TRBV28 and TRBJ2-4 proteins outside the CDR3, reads DVKVTQSSRYLVKRTGEKVFLECVQDMDHENMFWYRQDPGLGLRLIYFSYDVKMKEKGDIPEGYSVSREKKERFSLILESASTNQTSMYLCASSLSGLGNIQYFGAGTRLSVL.